The 28 T cell receptor beta chains below all came from one sample that was sequenced in a study of CD8 T cells in Susac syndrome. Random hexamers were used to reverse transcribe an amount of 0.5 to 1 ug RNA. Each CDR3 protein gets one entry after TCRdb re-called the immunoSEQ multiplex PCR reads with MiXCR. The table lists under 200,000 distinct CDR3 sequences, 95% of them singletons, with around 0.1% in the top ten. Input material: CD4+ T cells from PBMCs. The receptors here all came from a human donor in good health.

The chain employs TRBV15 and TRBJ2-7; D is unresolved. CDR1 is LNHNV and CDR2 is YYDKDF in the germline V gene (reference sequence). Trimming took off 2 bases at V and 9 bases at J, with 14 bases between the two ends. The CDR3 contains 13 residues. The CDR3 spells CATSRNPGQGQYV. The CDR3 bases are TGTGCCACCAGCAGAAACCCAGGTCAAGGGCAGTACGTC.

This sequence joins TRBV20-1 and TRBJ1-2, with D maybe TRBD1 (6 bases). V lost 3 bases and J 3 bases, leaving 8 bases between the germline ends. Germline loops: CDR1 DFQATT, CDR2 SNEGSKA (reference sequence). The CDR3 runs 12 residues. The chain's CDR3 is CSARAGDYGYTF. CDR3 bases: TGCAGTGCTAGGGCAGGGGACTATGGCTACACCTTC.

This clonotype appeared a single time. The chain has TRBV7-2 and TRBJ2-5; D gene uncertain. V shed 5 bases and J shed 1 base, with 14 bases lying between them. In germline, CDR1 is SGHTA, CDR2 FQGNSA. The CDR3 runs to 15 residues. Here the CDR3 DNA reads TGTGCCAGCAGCACGCTAGGCTTGGTCCAAGAGACCCAGTACTTC. Amino acids: CASSTLGLVQETQYF.

The V and J genes are TRBV11-1 and TRBJ2-7, with D possibly being TRBD2 (5 bases). Trimming took off 5 bases at V and 4 bases at J, with 12 bases between the two ends. Germline CDR1 is SGHAT and CDR2 is FQDESV (reference sequence). There are 13 residues in the CDR3. CDR3 coding DNA: TGTGCCAGCAGCCTCGGGATCTCGTACGAGCAGTACGTC. Translated: CASSLGISYEQYV.

V is TRBV4-2 and J is TRBJ2-3; no clear D gene. Germline CDR1 reads LGHNA; CDR2 reads YNFKEQ. There are 14 residues in the CDR3. Trimming pared 2 bases from V and 6 bases from J, leaving 12 bases between. This CDR3 reads CASSQTGVIDTQYF. The CDR3 bases are TGTGCCAGCAGCCAAACCGGTGTTATCGATACGCAGTATTTT.

V gene TRBV6-2 or TRBV6-3 combines with J gene TRBJ2-1, with 9 bases aligning to TRBD2. The CDR3 extends over 15 amino acids. V gave up 0 bases and J gave up 6 bases; unmatched junction bases: 3. Germline lookup yields CDR1 MNHEY and CDR2 SVGEGT. The CDR3 sequence: CASSYSRRGGNEQFF. CDR3 in DNA: TGTGCCAGCAGTTACTCGAGGCGGGGGGGCAATGAGCAGTTCTTC.

This clonotype has a handful of counts. The V and J genes are TRBV30 and TRBJ2-3; D gene unclear. CDR3 size: 14 residues. From germline, CDR1 is GTSNPN and CDR2 SVGIG (reference sequence). V was pared by 2 bases and J by 2 bases, with 11 bases between. CDR3 loop: CAWSRSGSTDTQYF. CDR3 in DNA: TGTGCCTGGAGTCGTTCTGGGTCCACAGATACGCAGTATTTT.

This chain connects TRBV5-1 to TRBJ2-1; D remains unclear. Deletions cut 4 bases from V and 8 bases from J, with 13 bases between. In germline, CDR1 is SGHRS, CDR2 YFSETQ. The CDR3 totals 13 residues. CDR3 bases: TGCGCCAGCAGCCCTACAGTTCCCGATGAGCAGTTCTTC. Residues: CASSPTVPDEQFF.

The CDR3 reads CSARTSGETQYF. CDR3 coding DNA: TGCAGCGCCCGGACTAGCGGGGAGACCCAGTACTTC. V and J are TRBV29-1 and TRBJ2-5; 11 positions match TRBD2. The V segment lost 7 bases and the J segment 5 bases; nucleotides outside the gene matches: 3. The CDR3 length is 12 residues. Germline CDR1 SQVTM, CDR2 ANQGSEA.

The chain couples TRBV5-4 to TRBJ2-1; 15 bases agree with TRBD2. There are 16 residues in the CDR3. J gave up 9 bases and V 0 bases, and 4 bases lay outside the gene matches. Germline V gene sequence: CDR1 SGHNT, CDR2 YYREEE (reference sequence). CDR3 DNA sequence: TGTGCCAGCAGCTTGGGGGGACTAGCGGGAGGCACTGAGCAGTTCTTC. Amino acids: CASSLGGLAGGTEQFF.

This chain joins TRBV7-2 and TRBJ2-3; D unresolved. The ends were cut back, 5 bases at V and 6 bases at J, with 9 bases in the middle. Germline V CDR1 and CDR2: SGHTA, FQGNSA. CDR3 length equals 12 residues. The CDR3 spells CASSLRLDTQYF. In DNA, the CDR3 is TGTGCCAGCAGCCTCCGGTTGGATACGCAGTATTTT. The variable domain in full, completed from reference TRBV7-2 and TRBJ2-3, reads GAGVSQSPSNKVTEKGKDVELRCDPISGHTALYWYRQSLGQGLEFLIYFQGNSAPDKSGLPSDRFSAERTGGSVSTLTIQRTQQEDSAVYLCASSLRLDTQYFGPGTRLTVL.

As to this clonotype: At one end the junction does not follow the germline gene, possibly because of a read error. V gene TRBV29-1 combines with J gene TRBJ2-1, with 10 nucleotides matching TRBD2. The CDR3 totals 15 residues. Per germline, CDR1 SQVTM and CDR2 ANQGSEA. The CDR3 sequence is CSARTSGIANNGQFF. CDR3 sequence (DNA): TGCAGCGCCCGGACTAGCGGTATCGCGAATAATGGGCAGTTCTTC.

This chain links TRBV20-1 with TRBJ2-7; the match to TRBD2 covers 7 bases. V was clipped by 0 bases and J by 2 bases; unmatched bases: 7. The germline CDR1 and CDR2 sequences are DFQATT and SNEGSKA (reference sequence). This CDR3 comprises 15 residues. Written as DNA, the CDR3 is TGCAGTGCTAGAGATGGGGAGGGCACTGCCTACGAGCAGTACTTC. It is translated as CSARDGEGTAYEQYF.

The chain couples TRBV3-1 to TRBJ1-2; D is possibly TRBD1 (6 bases). The V end lost 4 bases, the J end lost 4 bases, and 16 bases lay between the germline ends. From germline, CDR1 is LGHDT and CDR2 YNNKEL (reference sequence). CDR3 size: 15 residues. CDR3: CASSPNAGGGYGYTF. For the CDR3, the DNA is TGTGCCAGCAGCCCAAACGCGGGGGGCGGCTATGGCTACACCTTC.

This clonotype was recorded only once. This chain uses TRBV18 with TRBJ2-3; the D call may be TRBD1 or TRBD2 (6 bases each). Trimming pared 2 bases from V and 6 bases from J, leaving 15 bases between. This CDR3 comprises 15 residues. Per germline, CDR1 KGHSH and CDR2 LQKENI. CDR3: CASSPARGAEDTQYF. In nucleotides, the CDR3 is TGTGCCAGCTCACCAGCGAGGGGGGCTGAGGATACGCAGTATTTT.

The gene calls are TRBV7-2 and TRBJ2-3, with D possibly matching TRBD2 (6 bases). Germline V gene sequence: CDR1 SGHTA, CDR2 FQGNSA. CDR3 size: 14 residues. V dropped 3 bases and J dropped 4 bases, with 11 bases sitting between them. The chain's CDR3 is CASSFGEVADTQYF. CDR3 DNA: TGTGCCAGCAGCTTTGGGGAGGTGGCAGATACGCAGTATTTT.

This rearrangement joins TRBV20-1 to TRBJ1-1; weak D call: TRBD1 (5 bases). Trimming took off 7 bases at V and 4 bases at J, with 16 bases between the two ends. The CDR3 runs to 13 residues. Germline CDR1 is DFQATT and CDR2 is SNEGSKA (reference sequence). Here the CDR3 DNA reads TGCAGTGAGACACAGGTCGCCCTCACTGAAGCTTTCTTT. Residues: CSETQVALTEAFF.

The rearrangement joins TRBV7-2 to TRBJ2-1; the match to TRBD2 covers 9 bases. The germline CDR1 and CDR2 sequences are SGHTA and FQGNSA. Trimming took 4 bases from V and 10 from J; bases not matched to a gene: 14. The CDR3 is made up of 16 amino acids. This CDR3 reads CASSSRGGRGWGEQFF. The CDR3 DNA follows: TGTGCCAGCAGCTCCCGCGGCGGGAGGGGTTGGGGGGAGCAGTTCTTC.

This chain uses TRBV2 with TRBJ2-1, with D uncertain. The V end lost 3 bases, the J end lost 0 bases, and 6 bases lay between the germline ends. CDR1 and CDR2 from the germline V gene are SNHLY and FYNNEI. The CDR3 totals 14 residues. CDR3 nucleotide sequence: TGTGCCAGCAGTGAGGGAAGCTCCTACAATGAGCAGTTCTTC. Amino acid sequence: CASSEGSSYNEQFF.

The gene calls are TRBV5-4 and TRBJ1-2; 7 bases are a match to TRBD1. CDR1 SGHNT and CDR2 YYREEE come from the germline V gene (reference sequence). CDR3 length equals 18 residues. Trimming cost V 0 bases and J 0 bases; bases outside gene matches: 11. Written as DNA, the CDR3 is TGTGCCAGCAGCTTGGGCCGACAGGGAATGGGGGCTAACTATGGCTACACCTTC. Translation gives CASSLGRQGMGANYGYTF.

V usage is TRBV3-1 and J usage is TRBJ1-1; D perhaps matches TRBD1 (5 bases). The V gene's germline CDR1 is LGHDT and CDR2 YNNKEL (reference sequence). The ends were cut back, 5 bases at V and 8 bases at J, with 12 bases in the middle. This CDR3 is 12 amino acids long. For the CDR3, the DNA is TGTGCCAGCAGCGCCCTCGAGGGGGAAGCTTTCTTT. Amino acids: CASSALEGEAFF.

The rearrangement uses TRBV7-2 and TRBJ1-2, with D perhaps matching TRBD1 (6 bases). This CDR3 is 12 amino acids long. Germline V gene data show CDR1 as SGHTA and CDR2 as FQGNSA. Deletions cut 5 bases from V and 7 bases from J, with 11 bases between. The CDR3 coding sequence is TGTGCCAGCAGCCCTGACAGGTTTGGCTACACCTTC. It specifies CASSPDRFGYTF.

The genes are TRBV4-3 and TRBJ1-2; D ambiguous. Trimming stripped 0 bases from V and 7 bases from J, with 21 bases between. The CDR3 is 17 residues long. Germline CDR1 and CDR2: LGHNA and YSLEER. CDR3 in DNA: TGCGCCAGCAGCCAAGAAGTTAGGGCAGATCATTCGTCTGGCTACACCTTC. This codes for CASSQEVRADHSSGYTF.

The CDR3 sequence is CASTQAGQGAYEQYV. The CDR3 region has the DNA TGTGCCAGCACCCAAGCGGGACAGGGGGCCTACGAGCAGTACGTC. The chain is built from TRBV28 and TRBJ2-7, with 11 bases aligning to TRBD1. V lost 7 bases, J lost 2 bases, and 7 bases stayed unmatched. The CDR3 spans 15 residues. Germline V gene lookup returns CDR1 MDHEN and CDR2 SYDVKM.

DNA for the CDR3: TGCAGTGCTGCTCGGACAGGGGCTAACACCTTC. Amino acid sequence: CSAARTGANTF. V is TRBV20-1 and J is TRBJ1-2; TRBD1 matches at 9 bases. The germline CDR1 and CDR2 sequences are DFQATT and SNEGSKA (reference sequence). Germline trimming cut 5 bases from V and 12 bases from J; bases unmatched to any gene: 7. The CDR3 length is 11 residues.

The gene calls are TRBV20-1 and TRBJ2-5, with 11 bases lining up with TRBD2. The germline CDR1 and CDR2 sequences are DFQATT and SNEGSKA (reference sequence). V gave up 6 bases and J gave up 5 bases; unmatched junction bases: 8. The CDR3 contains 14 residues. CDR3 in DNA: TGCAGTGCCCCACTAGCGGGGGCTGTGGAGACCCAGTACTTC. Translating it yields CSAPLAGAVETQYF.

This chain connects TRBV20-1 to TRBJ1-5, with D perhaps matching TRBD1 (5 bases). Trimming removed 6 bases at V and 4 bases at J, with 13 bases between. Germline V lookup: CDR1 DFQATT, CDR2 SNEGSKA (reference sequence). The CDR3 covers 13 residues. CDR3 bases: TGCAGTGCCGGAGGCAGGGAAAATCAGCCCCAGCATTTT. It encodes CSAGGRENQPQHF.

The J gene is TRBJ1-2, the V gene TRBV29-1; TRBD1 might be the D (6 bases). CDR1 SQVTM and CDR2 ANQGSEA come from the germline V gene. Trimming shortened V by 3 bases and J by 5 bases, and 10 bases separated the two germline ends. There are 12 residues in the CDR3. The CDR3 reads CSVEPTGYGYTF. DNA of the CDR3: TGCAGCGTTGAGCCCACAGGGTATGGCTACACCTTC.